This T cell receptor (beta chain) derives from a study of blood T cell repertoires in COVID-19. About the study: Specimens from acute and convalescent COVID-19 originated in the United States, Italy and Spain. Nucleic acid was either cDNA or gDNA, and it came from T cells, B-cell-depleted T cells, or PBMCs.

Per the original data handling: From reference gene primer amplification, estimates of nucleated cell counts were derived. Measured with immunoSEQ multiplex PCR; TCRdb has only the in-frame clones, and not every one. V and J calls plus clone size are reproduced from that table; the DNA served to infer D and trimming. The table has 60,000 or so clones, about nine tenths seen once. The CDR3 has 16 residues. Losses at the gene ends were 3 bases for V and 8 bases for J; bases not matched to a gene: 13. Germline assignment: CDR1 MGHRA and CDR2 YSYEKL. The rearrangement uses TRBV4-1 and TRBJ2-4, with TRBD1 identical over 7 bases. What was sequenced was peripheral blood. This TCR derives from a human donor with acute or convalescent COVID-19. The donor label of this sample is uncertain. CDR3 DNA sequence: TGCGCCAGCAGCCACCGACAGGGAATGGGCCCAGACATTCAGTACTTC. Its translation is CASSHRQGMGPDIQYF.